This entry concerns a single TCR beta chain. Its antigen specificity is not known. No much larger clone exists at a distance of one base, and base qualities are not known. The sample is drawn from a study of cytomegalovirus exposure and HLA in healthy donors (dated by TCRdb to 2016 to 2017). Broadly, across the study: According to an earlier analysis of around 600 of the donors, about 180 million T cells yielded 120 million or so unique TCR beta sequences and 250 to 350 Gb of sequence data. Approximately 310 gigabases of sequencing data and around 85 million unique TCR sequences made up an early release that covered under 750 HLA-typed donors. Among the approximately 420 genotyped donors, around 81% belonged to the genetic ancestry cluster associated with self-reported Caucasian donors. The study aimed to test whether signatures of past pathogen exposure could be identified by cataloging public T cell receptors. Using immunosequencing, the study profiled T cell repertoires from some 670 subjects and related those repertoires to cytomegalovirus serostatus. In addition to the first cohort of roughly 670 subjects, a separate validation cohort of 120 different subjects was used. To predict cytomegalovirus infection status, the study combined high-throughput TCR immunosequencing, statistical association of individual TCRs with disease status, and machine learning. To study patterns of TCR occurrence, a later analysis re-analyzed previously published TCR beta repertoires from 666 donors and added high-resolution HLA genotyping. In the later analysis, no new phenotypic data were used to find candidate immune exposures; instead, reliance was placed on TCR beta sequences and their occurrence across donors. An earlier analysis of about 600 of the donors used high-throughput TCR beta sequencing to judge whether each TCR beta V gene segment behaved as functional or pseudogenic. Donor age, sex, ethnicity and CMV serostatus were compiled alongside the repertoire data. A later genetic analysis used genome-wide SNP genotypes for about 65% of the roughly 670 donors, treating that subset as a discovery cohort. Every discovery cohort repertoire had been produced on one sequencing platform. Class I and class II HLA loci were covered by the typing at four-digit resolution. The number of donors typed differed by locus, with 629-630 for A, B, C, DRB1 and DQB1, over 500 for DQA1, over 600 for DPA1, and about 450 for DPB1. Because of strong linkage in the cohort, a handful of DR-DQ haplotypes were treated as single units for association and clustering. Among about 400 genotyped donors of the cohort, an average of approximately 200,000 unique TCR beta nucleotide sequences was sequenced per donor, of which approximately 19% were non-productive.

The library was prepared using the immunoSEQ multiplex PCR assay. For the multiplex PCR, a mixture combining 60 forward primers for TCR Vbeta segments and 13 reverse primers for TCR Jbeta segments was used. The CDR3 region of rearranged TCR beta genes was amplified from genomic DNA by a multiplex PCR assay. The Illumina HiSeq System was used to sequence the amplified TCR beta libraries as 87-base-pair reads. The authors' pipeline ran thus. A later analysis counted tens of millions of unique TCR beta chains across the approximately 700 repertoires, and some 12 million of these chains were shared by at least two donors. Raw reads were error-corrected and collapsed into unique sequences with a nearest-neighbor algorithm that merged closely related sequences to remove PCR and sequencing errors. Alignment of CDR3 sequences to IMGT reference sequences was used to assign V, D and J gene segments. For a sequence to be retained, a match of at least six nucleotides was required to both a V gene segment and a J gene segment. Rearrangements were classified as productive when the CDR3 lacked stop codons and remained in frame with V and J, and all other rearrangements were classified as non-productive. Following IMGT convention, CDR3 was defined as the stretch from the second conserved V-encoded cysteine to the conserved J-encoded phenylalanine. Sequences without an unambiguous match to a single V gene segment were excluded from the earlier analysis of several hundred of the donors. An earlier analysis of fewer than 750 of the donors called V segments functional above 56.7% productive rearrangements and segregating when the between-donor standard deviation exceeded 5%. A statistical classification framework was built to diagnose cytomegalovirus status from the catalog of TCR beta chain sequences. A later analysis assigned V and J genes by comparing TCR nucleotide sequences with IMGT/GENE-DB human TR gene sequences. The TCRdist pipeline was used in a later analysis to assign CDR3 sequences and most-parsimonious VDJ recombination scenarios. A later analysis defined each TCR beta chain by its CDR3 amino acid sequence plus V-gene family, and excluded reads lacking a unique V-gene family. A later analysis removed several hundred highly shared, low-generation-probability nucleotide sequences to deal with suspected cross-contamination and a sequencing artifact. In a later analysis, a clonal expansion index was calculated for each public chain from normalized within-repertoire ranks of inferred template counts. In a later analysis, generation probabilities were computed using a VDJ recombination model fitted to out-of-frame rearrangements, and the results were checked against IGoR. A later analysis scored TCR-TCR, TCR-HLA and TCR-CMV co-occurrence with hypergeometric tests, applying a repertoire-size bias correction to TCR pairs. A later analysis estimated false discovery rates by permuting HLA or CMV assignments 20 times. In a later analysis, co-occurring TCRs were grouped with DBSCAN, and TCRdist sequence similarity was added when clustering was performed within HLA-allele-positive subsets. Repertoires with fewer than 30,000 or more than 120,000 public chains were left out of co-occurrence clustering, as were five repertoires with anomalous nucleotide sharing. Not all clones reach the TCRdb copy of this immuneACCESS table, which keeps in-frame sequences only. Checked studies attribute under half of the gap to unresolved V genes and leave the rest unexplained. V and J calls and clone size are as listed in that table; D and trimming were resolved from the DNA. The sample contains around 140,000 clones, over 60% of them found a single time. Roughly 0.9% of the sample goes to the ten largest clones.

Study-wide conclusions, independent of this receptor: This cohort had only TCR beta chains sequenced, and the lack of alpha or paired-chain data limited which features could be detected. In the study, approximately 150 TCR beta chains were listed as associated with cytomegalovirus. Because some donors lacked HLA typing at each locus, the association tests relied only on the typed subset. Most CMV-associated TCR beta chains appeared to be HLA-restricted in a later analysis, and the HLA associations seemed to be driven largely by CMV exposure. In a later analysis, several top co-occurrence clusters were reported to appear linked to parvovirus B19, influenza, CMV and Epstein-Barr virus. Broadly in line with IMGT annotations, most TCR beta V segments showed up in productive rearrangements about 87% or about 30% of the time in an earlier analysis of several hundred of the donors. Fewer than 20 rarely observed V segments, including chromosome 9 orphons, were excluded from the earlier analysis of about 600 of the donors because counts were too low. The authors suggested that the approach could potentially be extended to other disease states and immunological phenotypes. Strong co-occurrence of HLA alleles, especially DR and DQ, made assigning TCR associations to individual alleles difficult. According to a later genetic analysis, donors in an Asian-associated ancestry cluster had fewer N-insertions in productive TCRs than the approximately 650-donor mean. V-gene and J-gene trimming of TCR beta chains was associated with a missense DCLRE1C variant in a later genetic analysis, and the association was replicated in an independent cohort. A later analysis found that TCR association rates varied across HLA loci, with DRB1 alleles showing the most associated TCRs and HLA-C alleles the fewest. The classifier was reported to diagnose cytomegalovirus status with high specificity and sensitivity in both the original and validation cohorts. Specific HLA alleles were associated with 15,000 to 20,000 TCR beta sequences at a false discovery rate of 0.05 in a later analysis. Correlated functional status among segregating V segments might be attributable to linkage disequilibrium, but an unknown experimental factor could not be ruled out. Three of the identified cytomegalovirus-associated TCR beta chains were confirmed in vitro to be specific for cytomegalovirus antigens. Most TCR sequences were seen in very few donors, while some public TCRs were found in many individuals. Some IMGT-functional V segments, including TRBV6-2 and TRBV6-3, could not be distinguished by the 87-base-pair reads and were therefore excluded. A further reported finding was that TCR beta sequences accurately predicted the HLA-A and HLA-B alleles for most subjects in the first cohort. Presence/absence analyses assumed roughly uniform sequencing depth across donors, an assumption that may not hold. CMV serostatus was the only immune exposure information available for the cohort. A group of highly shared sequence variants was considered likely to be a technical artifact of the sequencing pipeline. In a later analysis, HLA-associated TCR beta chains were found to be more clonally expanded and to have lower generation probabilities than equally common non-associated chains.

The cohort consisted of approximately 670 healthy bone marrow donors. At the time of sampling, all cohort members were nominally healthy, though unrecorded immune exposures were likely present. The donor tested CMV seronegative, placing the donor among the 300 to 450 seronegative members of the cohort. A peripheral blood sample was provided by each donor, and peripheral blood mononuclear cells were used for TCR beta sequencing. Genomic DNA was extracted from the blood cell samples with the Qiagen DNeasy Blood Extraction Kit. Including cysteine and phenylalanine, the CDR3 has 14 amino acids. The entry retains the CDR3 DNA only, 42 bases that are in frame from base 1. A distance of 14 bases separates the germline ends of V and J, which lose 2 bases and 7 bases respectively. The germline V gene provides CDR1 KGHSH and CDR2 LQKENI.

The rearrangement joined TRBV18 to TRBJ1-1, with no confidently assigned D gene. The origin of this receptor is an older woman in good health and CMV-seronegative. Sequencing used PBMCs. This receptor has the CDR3 CASSPTVPPYEAFF. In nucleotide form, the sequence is TGTGCCAGCTCACCAACAGTCCCGCCGTATGAAGCTTTCTTT. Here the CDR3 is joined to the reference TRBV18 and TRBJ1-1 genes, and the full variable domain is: NAGVMQNPRHLVRRRGQEARLRCSPMKGHSHVYWYRQLPEEGLKFMVYLQKENIIDESGMPKERFSAEFPKEGPSILRIQQVVRGDSAAYFCASSPTVPPYEAFFGQGTRLTVV.